This T cell receptor beta chain was sequenced in a study of Graves' ophthalmopathy and Graves' hyperthyroidism. The length of the CDR3 is 16 residues. The germline gives CDR1 MNHEY, CDR2 SVGAGI. The ends lost 3 bases at V and 3 bases at J; junction bases unmatched: 9. RNA transcripts yielded amplified TCR beta CDR3 regions. Amplification began with first-round RT-PCR using HTBI primers, then second-round multiplex PCR was performed. A single record per CDR3 protein comes from TCRdb applying MiXCR to the multiplex PCR reads. The sample holds about 620,000 distinct CDR3 sequences, approximately 22% seen once. This clonotype has more than one count but fewer than ten.

This chain connects TRBV6-5 to TRBJ1-1, with 8 nucleotides matching TRBD1. This receptor was identified in a young woman with stable Graves' hyperthyroidism. Some clones in this sample may be carry-over from other donors' samples. The sample taken for sequencing was peripheral blood. CDR3 coding DNA: TGTGCCAGCAGTTATTCCCTGACAGGGGTGGACACTGAAGCTTTCTTT. Translated, it gives CASSYSLTGVDTEAFF.